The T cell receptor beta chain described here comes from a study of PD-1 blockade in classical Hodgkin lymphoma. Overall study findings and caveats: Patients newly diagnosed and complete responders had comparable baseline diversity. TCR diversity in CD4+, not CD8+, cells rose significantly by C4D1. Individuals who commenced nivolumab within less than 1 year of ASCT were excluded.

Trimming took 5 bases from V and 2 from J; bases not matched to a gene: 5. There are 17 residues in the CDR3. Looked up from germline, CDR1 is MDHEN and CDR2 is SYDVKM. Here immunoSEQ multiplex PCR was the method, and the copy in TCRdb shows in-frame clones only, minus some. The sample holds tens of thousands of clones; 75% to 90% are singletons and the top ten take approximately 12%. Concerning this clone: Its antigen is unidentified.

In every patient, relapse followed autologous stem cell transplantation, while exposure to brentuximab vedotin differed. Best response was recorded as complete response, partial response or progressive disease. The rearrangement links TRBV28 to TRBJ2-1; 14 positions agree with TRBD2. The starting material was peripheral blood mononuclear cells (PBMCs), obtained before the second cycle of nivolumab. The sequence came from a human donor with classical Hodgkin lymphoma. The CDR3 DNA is TGTGCCAGCAGTCCAGGACTAGCGGGAGGACCCTACAATGAGCAGTTCTTC. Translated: CASSPGLAGGPYNEQFF.